The next 2 T cell receptor beta chains were all read from a single sample in a study of shared clonotypes between healthy human individuals. Assay: immunoSEQ multiplex PCR; the TCRdb copy retains only in-frame clones and omits some. Found here are 2,500,000 or so clones, more than 90% of them singletons; the top ten hold about 0.13%. Sequenced: naive CD4+ T cells sorted from blood. Specified subset: CD45RA+ positively selected. The source is a man younger than 35 in good health.

The chain is built from TRBV7-2 and TRBJ1-4; possible D gene TRBD1, 5 bases. Germline values: CDR1 SGHTA, CDR2 FQGNSA. The V and J ends lost 4 bases and 0 bases respectively, with 9 bases between them. This CDR3 is built from 15 residues. This CDR3 is CASSSDIPTNEKLFF. The CDR3 DNA follows: TGTGCCAGCAGCTCGGACATCCCAACTAATGAAAAACTGTTTTTT.

The chain carries TRBV5-6 and TRBJ1-1; a possible D gene is TRBD1 (5 bases). V was trimmed by 2 bases and J by 3 bases, leaving 11 bases between them. The germline gives CDR1 SGHDT, CDR2 YYEEEE. The CDR3 spans 14 residues. As DNA, the CDR3 is TGTGCCAGCAGCTTCGACAGAGCCTACACTGAAGCTTTCTTT. As protein: CASSFDRAYTEAFF.